This T cell receptor beta chain was sequenced during a study of Ad26.COV2.S vaccination and SARS-CoV-2 variants (dated by TCRdb to the early 2020s). Regarding the study in general: Donors in the vaccine arm were drawn from COV1001, a multicentre, randomized, double-blind, placebo-controlled phase I-IIa trial testing Ad26.COV2.S in healthy adults. Ad26.COV2.S was given intramuscularly at 5x10^10 or 1x10^11 viral particles, as a single shot or as two shots 56 days apart. TCRbeta repertoire sequencing served as the tool for gauging how specific and how broad the SARS-CoV-2-reactive T cell receptors were following Ad26.COV2.S vaccination. The TCR-sequenced set comprised approximately 32 samples: around 20 Ad26.COV2.S vaccine recipients, 5 placebo recipients and 8 SARS-CoV-2 convalescent individuals. Participants in the trial were split at random into five groups of five each, receiving low-dose or high-dose Ad26.COV2.S once or twice, or else placebo on both occasions. Throughout the experiments and outcome assessment, investigators stayed blinded to trial group allocation. General study outcomes and caveats: Substantial breadth of spike-specific CD8+ and CD4+ T cell responses was reported after vaccination. Comparing responses between vaccine doses or regimens was not something the study was powered to do. Vaccine and placebo recipients had similar non-spike TCR breadth, a finding consistent with the vaccine containing only spike. Higher spike-specific TCR breadth was observed in Ad26.COV2.S recipients than in placebo recipients (P = 0.0014). The authors noted that the TCR breadth and depth analyses may have underestimated total T cell responses.

The treatment or condition label on this specimen signifies: roughly 18 received Ad26.COV2.S at low or high dose, single or two shots; roughly five received placebo; per-sample allocation not given. For vaccine and placebo recipients, the sequenced repertoires came from samples collected on day 63 after the first injection. In Cohort 1b, roughly 26 adults aged 18-55 years were enrolled at a single site in Boston, USA, between 29 July and 7 August 2020. Ad26.COV2.S consisted of a replication-incompetent adenovirus type 26 vector by which a prefusion-stabilized SARS-CoV-2 spike protein from the original Wuhan strain was expressed. CDR1 and CDR2 were assigned from the germline V gene as MNHEY and SVGAGI. For this chain, trimming is 6 bases at the V end and 3 bases at the J end, and the number of junction bases without a gene match is 6. The CDR3 numbers 14 residues from cysteine through phenylalanine. Of all the DNA, just the CDR3 is kept, 42 bases in frame from base 1.

On this clone: Which antigen it targets is not known. Per-nucleotide qualities are absent, and no much larger clonotype sits a single base away.

TCRbeta CDR3 regions were sequenced with the immunoSEQ Assay. After extraction, genomic DNA underwent amplification by bias-controlled multiplex PCR, followed by high-throughput sequencing. From the authors' description of their analysis: To quantify the absolute abundance of each unique TCRbeta CDR3 region, sequences were collapsed and filtered. Usable DNA was measured by amplifying reference genes present in all nucleated cells, and TCRbeta template counts were normalized to that usable DNA to estimate T cell fraction. Repertoire TCRs were annotated as SARS-CoV-2-specific by exact matching of V gene, CDR3 amino acid sequence and J gene to a known reactive TCR set. MIRA supplied the reference SARS-CoV-2 TCR set, which was filtered for enrichment in COVID-19-positive ImmuneCODE repertoires so that public or cross-reactive TCRs were removed. Using the MIRA antigens, annotated TCRs were further analysed by specific ORF or by position within an ORF. Depth was the summed frequency of annotated unique rearrangements, while breadth was defined as annotated unique rearrangements over total unique productive rearrangements. TCR breadth was compared between groups using two-sided Wilcoxon rank-sum tests. TCRdb limited this immuneACCESS table to in-frame rearrangements with V and J called. A share of clones is missing; checked studies link under half to unresolved V genes, and the rest is unexplained. For V, J and clone size, that table is used; D and trimming come from the DNA. Here the sample has about 350,000 clones; about 85% occur a single time. Roughly 3.1% of the sample is held by the ten biggest clonotypes.

The chain is encoded by TRBV6-5 joined to TRBJ2-7, with TRBD1 identical over 9 junction bases. The sequencing used peripheral blood, collected in a trial of Ad26.COV2.S vaccine versus placebo. The receptor was isolated from a person between 18 and 59 years old who received the Ad26.COV2.S COVID-19 vaccine or a placebo. The base sequence is TGTGCCAGCAGGGGCCCGGGACAGGGCTACGAGCAGTACTTC. Protein translation: CASRGPGQGYEQYF.